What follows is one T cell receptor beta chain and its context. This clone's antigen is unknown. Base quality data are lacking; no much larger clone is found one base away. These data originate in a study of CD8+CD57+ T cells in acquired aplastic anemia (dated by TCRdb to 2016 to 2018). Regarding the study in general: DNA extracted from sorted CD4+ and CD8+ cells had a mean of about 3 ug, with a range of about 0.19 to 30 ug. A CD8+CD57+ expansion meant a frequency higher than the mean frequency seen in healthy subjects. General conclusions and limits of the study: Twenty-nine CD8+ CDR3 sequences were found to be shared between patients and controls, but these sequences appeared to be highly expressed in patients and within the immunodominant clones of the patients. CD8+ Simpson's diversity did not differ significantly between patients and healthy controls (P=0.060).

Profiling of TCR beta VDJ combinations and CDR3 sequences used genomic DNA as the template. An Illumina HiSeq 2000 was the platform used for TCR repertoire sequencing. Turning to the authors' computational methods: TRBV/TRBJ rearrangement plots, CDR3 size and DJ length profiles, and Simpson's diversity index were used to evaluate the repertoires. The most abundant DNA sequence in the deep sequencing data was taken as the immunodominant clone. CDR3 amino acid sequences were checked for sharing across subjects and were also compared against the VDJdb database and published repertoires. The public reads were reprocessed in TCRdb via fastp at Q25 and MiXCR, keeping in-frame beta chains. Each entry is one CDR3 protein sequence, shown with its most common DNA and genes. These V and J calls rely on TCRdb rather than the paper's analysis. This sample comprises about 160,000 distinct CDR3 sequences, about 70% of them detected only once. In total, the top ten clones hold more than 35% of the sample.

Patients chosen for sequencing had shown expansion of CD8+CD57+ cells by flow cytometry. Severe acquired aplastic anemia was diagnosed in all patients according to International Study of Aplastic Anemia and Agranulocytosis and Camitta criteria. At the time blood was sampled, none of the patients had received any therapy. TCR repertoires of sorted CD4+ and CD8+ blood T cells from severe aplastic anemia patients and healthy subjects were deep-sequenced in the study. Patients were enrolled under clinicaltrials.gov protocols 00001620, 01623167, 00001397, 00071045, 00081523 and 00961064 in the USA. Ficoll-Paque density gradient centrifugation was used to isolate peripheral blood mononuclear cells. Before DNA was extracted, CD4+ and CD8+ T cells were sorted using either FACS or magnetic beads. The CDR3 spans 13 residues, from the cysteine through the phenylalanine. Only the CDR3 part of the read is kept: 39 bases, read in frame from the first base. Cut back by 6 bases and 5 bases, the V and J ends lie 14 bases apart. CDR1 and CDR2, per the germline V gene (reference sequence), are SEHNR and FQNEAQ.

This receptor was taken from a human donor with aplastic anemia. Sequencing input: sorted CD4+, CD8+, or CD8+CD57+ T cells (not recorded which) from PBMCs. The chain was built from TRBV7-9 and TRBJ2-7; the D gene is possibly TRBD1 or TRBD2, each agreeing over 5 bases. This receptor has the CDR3 CASSLILGDEQYF. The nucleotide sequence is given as TGTGCCAGCAGTTTGATTCTGGGGGACGAGCAGTACTTC.